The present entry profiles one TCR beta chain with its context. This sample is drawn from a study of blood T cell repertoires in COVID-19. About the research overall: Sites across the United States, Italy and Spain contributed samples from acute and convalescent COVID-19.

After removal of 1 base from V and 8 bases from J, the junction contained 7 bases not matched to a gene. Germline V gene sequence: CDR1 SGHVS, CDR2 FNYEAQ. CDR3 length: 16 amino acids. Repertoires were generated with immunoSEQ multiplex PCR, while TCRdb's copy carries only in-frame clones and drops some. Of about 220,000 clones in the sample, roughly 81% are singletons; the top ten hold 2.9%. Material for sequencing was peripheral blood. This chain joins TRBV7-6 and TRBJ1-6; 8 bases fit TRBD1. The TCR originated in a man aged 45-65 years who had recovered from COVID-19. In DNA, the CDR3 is TGTGCCAGCAGCTTAGGAGGAAACAGGGGGGATTCACCCCTCCACTTT. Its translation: CASSLGGNRGDSPLHF.